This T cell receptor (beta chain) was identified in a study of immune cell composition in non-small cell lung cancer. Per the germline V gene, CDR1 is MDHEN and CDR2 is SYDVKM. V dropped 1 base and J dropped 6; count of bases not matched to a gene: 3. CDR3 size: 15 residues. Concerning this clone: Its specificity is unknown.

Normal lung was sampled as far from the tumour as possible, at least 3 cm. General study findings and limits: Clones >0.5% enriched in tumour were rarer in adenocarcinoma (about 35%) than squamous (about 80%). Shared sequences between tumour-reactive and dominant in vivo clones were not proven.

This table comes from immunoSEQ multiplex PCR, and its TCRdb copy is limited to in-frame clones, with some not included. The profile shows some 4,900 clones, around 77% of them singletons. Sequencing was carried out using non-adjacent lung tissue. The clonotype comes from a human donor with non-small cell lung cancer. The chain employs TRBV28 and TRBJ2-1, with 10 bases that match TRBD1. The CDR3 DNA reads TGTGCCAGCAGTTTATCTCGGACAGGGGGCAATGAGCAGTTCTTC. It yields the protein CASSLSRTGGNEQFF.